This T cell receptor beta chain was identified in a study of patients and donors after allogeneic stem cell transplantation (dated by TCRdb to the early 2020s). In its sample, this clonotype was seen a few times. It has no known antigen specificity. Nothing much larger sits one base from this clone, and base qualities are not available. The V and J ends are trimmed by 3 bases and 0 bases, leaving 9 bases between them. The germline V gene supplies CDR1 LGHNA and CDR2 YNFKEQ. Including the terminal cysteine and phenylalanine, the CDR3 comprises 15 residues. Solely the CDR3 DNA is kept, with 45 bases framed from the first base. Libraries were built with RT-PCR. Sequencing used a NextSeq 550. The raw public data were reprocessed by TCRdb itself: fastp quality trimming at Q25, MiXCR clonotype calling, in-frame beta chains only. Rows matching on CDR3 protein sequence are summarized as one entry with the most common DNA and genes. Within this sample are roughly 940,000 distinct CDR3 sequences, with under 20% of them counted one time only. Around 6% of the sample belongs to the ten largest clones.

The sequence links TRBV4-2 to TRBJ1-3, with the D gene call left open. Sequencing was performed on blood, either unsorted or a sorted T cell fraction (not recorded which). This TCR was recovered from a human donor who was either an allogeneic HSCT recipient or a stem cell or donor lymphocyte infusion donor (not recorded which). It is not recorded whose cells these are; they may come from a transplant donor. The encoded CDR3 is CASSHDDSSGNTIYF. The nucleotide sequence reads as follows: TGTGCCAGCAGCCACGACGATAGCTCTGGAAACACCATATATTTT.